The 14 T cell receptor beta chains reported below all come from one sample, sequenced in a study of response to subunit inactivated influenza vaccine (dated by TCRdb to the late 2010s). The library was made by RT-PCR. Sequencing instrument: Illumina HiSeq 2500. TCRdb applied fastp at Q25 and MiXCR to the public reads, then kept only in-frame beta chains. Here each entry gathers all rows of one CDR3 protein and keeps the most common genes and DNA. Present in this sample are 550,000 to 600,000 distinct CDR3 sequences, 10% to 15% of which were seen just once. Of the sample, roughly 10% falls within the top ten clones. The sequences come from PBMCs from blood, collected on the day of vaccination. These receptors were obtained from a man in his fifties or sixties who received an inactivated influenza vaccine. Donor details come from another sample of the same person, matched by shared clones.

The CDR3 sequence: CAINLRGRYNEQFF. The DNA of the CDR3 is TGTGCCATCAACCTCAGGGGGCGGTACAATGAGCAGTTCTTC. The V gene is TRBV10-3, the J gene TRBJ2-1, with 8 nucleotides matching TRBD1. In germline, CDR1 is ENHRY, CDR2 SYGVKD. The V and J ends lost 7 bases and 4 bases, in that order; junction bases with no gene match: 6. The CDR3 consists of 14 residues.

The chain is built from TRBV11-2 and TRBJ2-1; no reliable D call. There are 15 residues in the CDR3. Per the germline V gene, CDR1 is SGHAT and CDR2 is FQNNGV. With 2 bases removed from V and 3 bases from J, the gap between germline ends came to 11 bases. CDR3 nucleotide sequence: TGTGCCAGCAGCTTAATAGCTGTGAGCTACAATGAGCAGTTCTTC. Its translation is CASSLIAVSYNEQFF.

The rearrangement uses TRBV7-2 and TRBJ2-1, with TRBD2 matching 8 bases. Per germline, CDR1 SGHTA and CDR2 FQGNSA. The CDR3 contains 17 residues. The ends lost 5 bases at V and 9 bases at J; junction bases unmatched: 18. The CDR3 DNA sequence: TGTGCCAGCAGCGTACCGACCGGGACTAGACCTACTCCTGAGCAGTTCTTC. It yields the protein CASSVPTGTRPTPEQFF.

This clonotype showed up just a few times. The gene calls are TRBV5-1 and TRBJ1-4; the D is unclear. V was shortened by 1 base and J by 4 bases, with 14 bases between the two germline ends. The germline CDR1 and CDR2 sequences are SGHRS and YFSETQ. This CDR3 comprises 16 residues. The CDR3 loop is CASSLIGSELNEKLFF. For the CDR3, the DNA is TGCGCCAGCAGCTTGATTGGGTCAGAGCTTAATGAAAAACTGTTTTTT.

The chain recombines TRBV5-6 with TRBJ2-3, with 10 bases fitting TRBD1. After removal of 1 base from V and 2 bases from J, the junction contained 4 bases not matched to a gene. CDR1 SGHDT and CDR2 YYEEEE come from the germline V gene. The CDR3 sequence is 16 residues long. CDR3 protein: CASSLLGQGITDTQYF. In nucleotides, the CDR3 is TGTGCCAGCAGCTTGTTGGGACAGGGGATCACAGATACGCAGTATTTT.

V and J are TRBV7-9 and TRBJ2-5, with unresolved D. This CDR3 is 15 amino acids long. V lost 0 bases and J lost 4, with 12 bases in between. Germline CDR1 is SEHNR and CDR2 is FQNEAQ (reference sequence). The CDR3 spells CASSLALGLGETQYF. The CDR3, as DNA: TGTGCCAGCAGCTTAGCGCTGGGGTTAGGAGAGACCCAGTACTTC.

J is TRBJ2-3 and V is TRBV7-3, with D hard to call. Trimming left V 4 bases short and J 11 bases short, with 16 bases between. The CDR3 is made up of 13 amino acids. Germline V gene lookup returns CDR1 SGHTA and CDR2 FQGTGA. The CDR3 DNA reads as TGTGCCAGCAGCTCCCCAGTGGGTAGCAAGCAGTATTTT. Protein product: CASSSPVGSKQYF.

This chain uses TRBV6-2 or TRBV6-3 with TRBJ1-1, with D possibly TRBD1 on 5 matching bases. V shed 6 bases and J shed 4 bases, with 9 bases lying between them. The CDR3 extends over 12 amino acids. CDR1 and CDR2 from the germline V gene are MNHEY and SVGEGT. CDR3 coding DNA: TGTGCCAGCAGGAAAACAGGCACTGAAGCTTTCTTT. Its translation: CASRKTGTEAFF.

This clonotype appeared a few times. V and J are TRBV7-9 and TRBJ2-5; 10 bases fit TRBD2. Trimming at V came to 4 bases and at J to 4 bases, leaving 12 bases not matched to a gene. Germline loops: CDR1 SEHNR, CDR2 FQNEAQ (reference sequence). This CDR3 is built from 17 residues. The CDR3 reads CASSSERIAGGGETQYF. In DNA form, the CDR3 reads TGTGCCAGCAGCTCAGAACGGATAGCGGGAGGAGGAGAGACCCAGTACTTC. The variable domain in full, completed from reference TRBV7-9 and TRBJ2-5, reads DTGVSQNPRHKITKRGQNVTFRCDPISEHNRLYWYRQTLGQGPEFLTYFQNEAQLEKSRLLSDRFSAERPKGSFSTLEIQRTEQGDSAMYLCASSSERIAGGGETQYFGPGTRLLVL.

The chain couples TRBV6-5 to TRBJ2-5, with no clear D. CDR1 and CDR2 (germline): MNHEY, SVGAGI. V lost 0 bases to trimming and J lost 4 bases, with 9 bases between them. The CDR3 is 14 residues long. The CDR3 DNA reads as TGTGCCAGCAGTTACTCTAGCACGGGAGAGACCCAGTACTTC. Translation: CASSYSSTGETQYF.

This clonotype has just a few counts. V and J are TRBV15 and TRBJ1-6; D uncertain. Germline loops: CDR1 LNHNV, CDR2 YYDKDF (reference sequence). The V end was cut by 0 bases, the J end by 3 bases, with 6 bases between. This CDR3 spans 15 amino acids. DNA of the CDR3: TGTGCCACCAGCAGAGATGTGGACTATAATTCACCCCTCCACTTT. Its protein product is CATSRDVDYNSPLHF.

This clonotype was counted only a few times. The chain combines TRBV7-9 with TRBJ2-5, with D unclear. Trimming stripped 3 bases from V and 5 bases from J, with 13 bases between. The germline V gene has CDR1 SEHNR and CDR2 FQNEAQ (reference sequence). The CDR3 is 14 amino acids. The CDR3 DNA reads TGTGCCAGCAGCTTGGGCGTAGTGGTGGAGACCCAGTACTTC. Translating it yields CASSLGVVVETQYF.

This clonotype was recorded many times. This sequence joins TRBV29-1 and TRBJ2-7, with D possibly TRBD2 on 6 matching bases. This CDR3 comprises 11 residues. CDR1 is SQVTM and CDR2 is ANQGSEA in the germline V gene. Between the trimmed V and J ends, which lost 7 bases and 3 bases, there was a span of 10 bases. The chain's CDR3 is CSGGEDYEQYF. As DNA, the CDR3 is TGCAGCGGTGGGGAGGACTACGAGCAGTACTTC.

The sample holds a few counts of this clonotype. The chain carries TRBV21-1 and TRBJ1-5. TRBV21-1 is shown as a pseudogene. There are 17 residues in the CDR3. The CDR3, as DNA: TGTGCCAGCAGTCCTAGGGAGACGGTCTCGGTGACTCAGCCCCAGCATTTT. This translates into CASSPRETVSVTQPQHF.